The 21 T cell receptor beta chains below were found in one sample sequenced in a study of OX40 agonist ivuxolimab in advanced cancers. Data came from immunoSEQ multiplex PCR; TCRdb stores just in-frame clones and leaves some out. The sample has fewer than 75,000 clones; roughly 92% are singletons. Sequencing was performed on CD4+ or CD8+ T cells sorted from blood, taken in a trial of the OX40 agonist ivuxolimab. The receptors were gathered from an adult with an advanced solid tumor such as melanoma, head and neck, liver or kidney cancer.

The CDR3 reads CASSPPERTGYGYTF. The CDR3, as DNA: TGTGCCAGCTCACCACCGGAGAGGACGGGCTATGGCTACACCTTC. The chain joins TRBV18 to TRBJ1-2, with D hard to call. Germline V gene lookup returns CDR1 KGHSH and CDR2 LQKENI. With 0 bases removed from V and 4 bases from J, the gap between germline ends came to 12 bases. This CDR3 region has 15 residues.

The chain recombines TRBV28 with TRBJ2-1; TRBD2 matches at 10 bases. The junction had 9 bases not matched to a gene; V was cut back by 5 bases and J by 8 bases. This CDR3 comprises 15 residues. Germline lookup yields CDR1 MDHEN and CDR2 SYDVKM. The CDR3 DNA is TGTGCCAGCAGTCTCTATAGCGGGAGGTCGTATGAGCAGTTCTTC. Translation gives CASSLYSGRSYEQFF.

The chain links TRBV4-1 to TRBJ1-3; no reliable D call. Germline CDR1 and CDR2: MGHRA and YSYEKL. This CDR3 is 18 amino acids long. V was shortened by 0 bases and J by 0 bases, with 15 bases between the two germline ends. CDR3 loop: CASSQDSRAAYSGNTIYF. The CDR3, as DNA: TGCGCCAGCAGCCAAGATAGTCGGGCAGCTTACTCTGGAAACACCATATATTTT.

The CDR3 sequence: CASSLASQTKSYEQYF. CDR3 in DNA: TGCGCCAGCAGCTTGGCCAGCCAGACCAAATCCTACGAGCAGTACTTC. This chain uses TRBV5-1 with TRBJ2-7; D is undetermined. The CDR3 is 16 amino acids. From germline, CDR1 is SGHRS and CDR2 YFSETQ. The V end lost 0 bases, the J end lost 1 base, and 14 bases lay between the germline ends.

V gene TRBV11-3 combines with J gene TRBJ1-4; no clear D. The germline V gene has CDR1 SGHNT and CDR2 YENEEA. CDR3 length: 15 residues. Trimming took 2 bases from V and 5 from J, leaving 12 bases between them. The CDR3 protein is CASSLRAGLNEKLFF. CDR3 DNA: TGTGCCAGCAGCTTAAGGGCAGGACTGAATGAAAAACTGTTTTTT. Full variable domain (remainder filled in from reference TRBV11-3 and TRBJ1-4): EAGVVQSPRYKIIEKKQPVAFWCNPISGHNTLYWYLQNLGQGPELLIRYENEEAVDDSQLPKDRFSAERLKGVDSTLKIQPAELGDSAVYLCASSLRAGLNEKLFFGSGTQLSVL.

V gene TRBV5-5 combines with J gene TRBJ1-2, with 7 bases aligning to TRBD1. The V segment lost 3 bases and the J segment 2 bases; nucleotides outside the gene matches: 4. CDR1 and CDR2 from the germline V gene are SGHKS and YYEKEE (reference sequence). CDR3 length: 14 amino acids. DNA for the CDR3: TGTGCCAGCAGCTCGGGGGACAGAAACTATGGCTACACCTTC. It codes for CASSSGDRNYGYTF. The entire variable domain, with the rest obtained from reference TRBV5-5 and TRBJ1-2, is as follows: DAGVTQSPTHLIKTRGQQVTLRCSPISGHKSVSWYQQVLGQGPQFIFQYYEKEERGRGNFPDRFSARQFPNYSSELNVNALLLGDSALYLCASSSGDRNYGYTFGSGTRLTVV.

The chain recombines TRBV6-4 with TRBJ2-5; no definite D call. The germline V and J ends were trimmed by 2 bases and 4 bases, with 17 bases remaining between them. This CDR3 has 16 amino acids. Per germline, CDR1 MRHNA and CDR2 SNTAGT. Written as DNA, the CDR3 is TGTGCCAGCAGTGACGAGGCTTGGCTAGACCTAGAGACCCAGTACTTC. This encodes CASSDEAWLDLETQYF.

This chain joins TRBV6-5 and TRBJ2-3; TRBD2 matches 10 bases. J was trimmed by 3 bases and V by 4 bases; bases with no gene match: 7. CDR3 length: 16 amino acids. In germline, CDR1 is MNHEY, CDR2 SVGAGI. The CDR3 here is CASSLESGGATDTQYF. The CDR3 bases are TGTGCCAGCAGTTTAGAGAGCGGGGGGGCAACAGATACGCAGTATTTT.

This clone was observed once. J is TRBJ2-1 and V is TRBV7-9; D may be TRBD1 or TRBD2 (5 bases each). Trimming took off 5 bases at V and 2 bases at J, with 10 bases between the two ends. Germline-derived CDR1 and CDR2 are SEHNR and FQNEAQ (reference sequence). The CDR3 contains 14 residues. CDR3 bases: TGTGCCAGCAGCCCCGAGGGACCCTACAATGAGCAGTTCTTC. This translates into CASSPEGPYNEQFF.

The chain has TRBV28 and TRBJ1-2; 10 bases match TRBD1. The length of the CDR3 is 14 residues. Trimming at V came to 4 bases and at J to 7 bases, leaving 6 bases not matched to a gene. Per germline, CDR1 MDHEN and CDR2 SYDVKM. The CDR3 reads CASSSGQGFSGYTF. CDR3 nucleotide sequence: TGTGCCAGCAGTTCGGGACAGGGGTTCTCTGGCTACACCTTC.

Only a few counts were recorded for this clone. The chain has TRBV11-2 and TRBJ1-2, with 7 bases that match TRBD1. The V and J ends lost 5 bases and 8 bases, in that order; junction bases with no gene match: 11. This CDR3 is built from 14 residues. Germline CDR1 is SGHAT and CDR2 is FQNNGV. The CDR3 protein is CASSAIQGFSGYTF. The CDR3 DNA is TGTGCCAGCAGCGCCATACAGGGGTTTAGCGGCTACACCTTC.

In this sample, this clone turned up a few times. This rearrangement joins TRBV14 to TRBJ1-1; D is perhaps TRBD1 (5 bases). The V end was cut by 2 bases, the J end by 10 bases, with 11 bases between. Germline assignment: CDR1 SGHDN and CDR2 FVKESK. This CDR3 contains 12 residues. The CDR3, as DNA: TGTGCCAGCAGCCAACGCGGGGGACGAGCTTTCTTT. Encoded protein: CASSQRGGRAFF.

V and J are TRBV9 and TRBJ2-5; tentatively, D is TRBD2 (6 bases). Between the trimmed V and J ends, which lost 0 bases and 5 bases, there was a span of 20 bases. CDR3 length: 17 residues. Germline V gene lookup returns CDR1 SGDLS and CDR2 YYNGEE. CDR3 amino acids: CASSVDTASGDGETQYF. CDR3 coding DNA: TGTGCCAGCAGCGTAGACACTGCGTCGGGAGACGGGGAGACCCAGTACTTC.

V usage is TRBV7-9 and J usage is TRBJ1-2, with a possible D match to TRBD1 (6 bases). From germline, CDR1 is SEHNR and CDR2 FQNEAQ (reference sequence). This CDR3 region has 15 residues. V lost 5 bases and J lost 0, with 13 bases in between. Here the CDR3 DNA reads TGTGCCAGCAGCCGGCGTGGGGGCTCTAACTATGGCTACACCTTC. The encoded protein is CASSRRGGSNYGYTF.

The rearrangement joins TRBV6-1 to TRBJ1-2; D may be TRBD1 (6 bases). CDR3 size: 14 residues. Germline V CDR1 and CDR2: MNHNS, SASEGT. Trimming stripped 6 bases from V and 4 bases from J, with 15 bases between. CDR3 amino acids: CASSEMGAGYGYTF. The CDR3 region has the DNA TGTGCCAGCAGCGAGATGGGGGCTGGCTATGGCTACACCTTC.

The genes are TRBV6-6 and TRBJ1-6; the D gene is possibly TRBD1 (6 bases). Germline V gene data show CDR1 as MNHNY and CDR2 as SVGAGI (reference sequence). V was trimmed by 0 bases and J by 10 bases, leaving 10 bases between them. This CDR3 has 14 amino acids. The CDR3 DNA is TGTGCCAGCAGTTACTCCGCAGGGGCCTCACCCCTCCACTTT. Translation: CASSYSAGASPLHF.

This clone was observed a handful of times. V gene TRBV28 combines with J gene TRBJ1-2, with a weak D call TRBD1 (5 bases). There are 14 residues in the CDR3. Germline V CDR1 and CDR2: MDHEN, SYDVKM. V lost 7 bases and J lost 0, with 12 bases in between. The CDR3, as DNA: TGTGCCAGCACCAGGACACAAGCTAACTATGGCTACACCTTC. This encodes CASTRTQANYGYTF.

This clone was seen only once. The chain employs TRBV19 and TRBJ1-5; D might be TRBD1 (6 bases). The CDR3 has 16 residues. Trimming pared 7 bases from V and 4 bases from J, leaving 20 bases between. Germline-derived CDR1 and CDR2 are LNHDA and SQIVND (reference sequence). CDR3 residues: CASTTNRVLGNQPQHF. The CDR3 bases are TGTGCCAGTACCACGAACAGGGTTTTGGGGAATCAGCCCCAGCATTTT.

CDR3 loop: CASKVGFGYGYTF. The CDR3 DNA reads TGCGCCAGTAAGGTGGGGTTTGGTTATGGCTACACCTTC. J is TRBJ1-2 and V is TRBV5-1; D is ambiguous. There are 13 residues in the CDR3. V was shortened by 8 bases and J by 5 bases, with 16 bases between the two germline ends. The germline CDR1 and CDR2 sequences are SGHRS and YFSETQ. The whole variable domain, filled in from reference TRBV5-1 and TRBJ1-2, reads KAGVTQTPRYLIKTRGQQVTLSCSPISGHRSVSWYQQTPGQGLQFLFEYFSETQRNKGNFPGRFSGRQFSNSRSEMNVSTLELGDSALYLCASKVGFGYGYTFGSGTRLTVV.

CDR3 nucleotide sequence: TGTGCCAGCAGCTTCAGTTTCAATCAGCCCCAGCATTTT. Translating it yields CASSFSFNQPQHF. This rearrangement joins TRBV7-8 to TRBJ1-5; D unclear. V was shortened by 3 bases and J by 3 bases, with 6 bases between the two germline ends. There are 13 residues in the CDR3. Germline CDR1 and CDR2: SGHVS and FQNEAQ.

The chain carries TRBV5-8 and TRBJ2-7; D uncertain. CDR1 is SGHTS and CDR2 is YDEGEE in the germline V gene. Trimming pared 4 bases from V and 10 bases from J, leaving 12 bases between. This CDR3 has 11 residues. The CDR3 loop reads CASSPFWEQYF. The CDR3, as DNA: TGTGCCAGCAGCCCCTTTTGGGAACAGTACTTC. The complete variable domain, with remaining parts taken from reference TRBV5-8 and TRBJ2-7, reads EAGVTQSPTHLIKTRGQQATLRCSPISGHTSVYWYQQALGLGLQFLLWYDEGEERNRGNFPPRFSGRQFPNYSSELNVNALELEDSALYLCASSPFWEQYFGPGTRLTVT.